The 26 T cell receptor beta chains presented below share a single source sample, sequenced in a study of siplizumab effects on memory and regulatory T cells (dated by TCRdb to the late 2010s). The library was prepared using the immunoSEQ multiplex PCR assay. TCRdb mirrors the immuneACCESS table, restricted to in-frame sequences. Some clones are absent from its copies; in checked studies, under half trace to an unresolved V gene, and the reason for the others is unknown. Across this sample there are around 100,000 clones, with around 92% seen only once. Clones ranked in the top ten supply around 0.7% of the sample. The specimen sequenced was Tregs sorted from blood. The receptors stem from a human donor in good health.

The V and J genes are TRBV10-2 and TRBJ1-5; D is undetermined. V gave up 3 bases and J gave up 0 bases, with 6 bases separating them. CDR1 and CDR2 from the germline V gene are WSHSY and SAAADI. The CDR3 has 14 amino acids. CDR3 sequence: CASSEIYSNQPQHF. The DNA for the CDR3 is TGCGCCAGCAGTGAAATTTATAGCAATCAGCCCCAGCATTTT.

The gene calls are TRBV28 and TRBJ1-2; no reliable D call. CDR3 length: 15 residues. Trimming cost V 3 bases and J 4 bases, with 15 bases left between them. Germline CDR1 and CDR2: MDHEN and SYDVKM. The CDR3 reads CASSFISWGSYGYTF. DNA for the CDR3: TGTGCCAGCAGTTTTATTAGTTGGGGAAGCTATGGCTACACCTTC.

V gene TRBV9 combines with J gene TRBJ2-1; 12 bases agree with TRBD2. V trimming: 0 bases; J trimming: 5 bases; junction bases outside the gene matches: 3. This CDR3 region has 16 residues. Germline CDR1 and CDR2: SGDLS and YYNGEE. The CDR3 DNA reads TGTGCCAGCAGCGTAGGACTAGCGGGAGTCGACAATGAGCAGTTCTTC. It translates to CASSVGLAGVDNEQFF.

The chain has TRBV5-1 and TRBJ2-7, with 9 positions matching TRBD1. The V segment lost 4 bases and the J segment 4 bases; nucleotides outside the gene matches: 9. The CDR3 covers 15 residues. In germline, CDR1 is SGHRS, CDR2 YFSETQ. DNA of the CDR3: TGCGCCAGCAGCAGCGGGACAGGGAATAGATACGAGCAGTACTTC. This translates into CASSSGTGNRYEQYF.

V gene TRBV10-3 combines with J gene TRBJ2-1; TRBD2 matches 11 bases. Germline assignment: CDR1 ENHRY and CDR2 SYGVKD. V lost 5 bases and J lost 3; bases outside the gene matches: 3. The CDR3 runs to 15 residues. The DNA of the CDR3 is TGTGCCATCAGTCCGGGACTAGCGGACTACAATGAGCAGTTCTTC. Translating it yields CAISPGLADYNEQFF.

V usage is TRBV28 and J usage is TRBJ2-4; no clear D gene. The CDR3 consists of 16 residues. V lost 5 bases and J 0 bases, leaving 14 bases between the germline ends. The V gene's germline CDR1 is MDHEN and CDR2 SYDVKM. The CDR3 is CASSPPNRIAKNIQYF. The CDR3 coding sequence is TGTGCCAGCAGTCCACCGAACCGAATAGCCAAAAACATTCAGTACTTC.

The rearrangement links TRBV5-1 to TRBJ2-7; the match to TRBD2 covers 10 bases. The CDR3 consists of 16 residues. Germline CDR1 reads SGHRS; CDR2 reads YFSETQ. The ends lost 0 bases at V and 9 bases at J; junction bases unmatched: 12. The CDR3 nucleotides are TGCGCCAGCAGCTTGGAGTCTAGCGGGGGTTTCACGGGGCAGTACTTC. It codes for CASSLESSGGFTGQYF.

The CDR3 protein is CASSLQGREAFF. The CDR3 DNA reads TGTGCCAGCAGTTTACAGGGGCGAGAAGCTTTCTTT. This chain uses TRBV5-6 with TRBJ1-1, with 7 bases matching TRBD1. This CDR3 comprises 12 residues. Germline V gene lookup returns CDR1 SGHDT and CDR2 YYEEEE. Trimming cost V 5 bases and J 8 bases; bases outside gene matches: 6. The full variable domain, its missing parts supplied by reference TRBV5-6 and TRBJ1-1, is DAGVTQSPTHLIKTRGQQVTLRCSPKSGHDTVSWYQQALGQGPQFIFQYYEEEERQRGNFPDRFSGHQFPNYSSELNVNALLLGDSALYLCASSLQGREAFFGQGTRLTVV.

The V and J genes are TRBV2 and TRBJ1-1; D is possibly TRBD1 (5 bases). There are 13 residues in the CDR3. In germline, CDR1 is SNHLY, CDR2 FYNNEI. Trimming removed 5 bases from V and 1 base from J, with 8 bases in between. In DNA, the CDR3 is TGTGCCAGCAGTTCGGGGCGGAACACTGAAGCTTTCTTT. This encodes CASSSGRNTEAFF.

Many counts were recorded for this clone. The chain couples TRBV7-9 to TRBJ1-2, with D maybe TRBD1 (6 bases). The germline V gene has CDR1 SEHNR and CDR2 FQNEAQ (reference sequence). The V gene lost 4 bases and the J gene lost 4 bases, with 10 bases spanning the gap. The CDR3 sequence is 13 residues long. The CDR3 DNA is TGTGCCAGCAGCTCCAGGGGAACCTATGGCTACACCTTC. Translating it yields CASSSRGTYGYTF.

J is TRBJ2-1 and V is TRBV28; D is uncertain. The CDR3 is made up of 15 amino acids. Between the trimmed V and J ends, which lost 1 base and 4 bases, there was a span of 11 bases. Germline lookup yields CDR1 MDHEN and CDR2 SYDVKM. For the CDR3, the DNA is TGTGCCAGCAGTTTATCGAGTCTATTTTACAATGAGCAGTTCTTC. Translated, it gives CASSLSSLFYNEQFF.

This chain uses TRBV6-6 with TRBJ1-1; D might be TRBD1 (5 bases). The CDR3 sequence is 14 residues long. Between the trimmed V and J ends, which lost 4 bases and 4 bases, there was a span of 13 bases. Germline assignment: CDR1 MNHNY and CDR2 SVGAGI (reference sequence). Here the CDR3 reads CASSLSGFVTEAFF. The CDR3 nucleotides are TGTGCCAGCAGTTTATCAGGGTTTGTCACTGAAGCTTTCTTT.

J is TRBJ2-3 and V is TRBV28, with 10 bases lining up with TRBD1. Unmatched junction bases numbered 6, after V lost 11 bases and J lost 1 base. This CDR3 comprises 14 residues. Germline V lookup: CDR1 MDHEN, CDR2 SYDVKM. The CDR3 protein is CAGGTGDRTDTQYF. The CDR3 DNA reads as TGTGCCGGGGGGACAGGGGACCGCACAGATACGCAGTATTTT.

The V call is TRBV27, the J call TRBJ2-7, with D perhaps TRBD2 (5 bases). V dropped 5 bases and J dropped 1 base, with 15 bases sitting between them. CDR1 is MNHEY and CDR2 is SMNVEV in the germline V gene (reference sequence). The CDR3 length is 15 residues. The CDR3: CASSPLASGSYEQYF. The CDR3 DNA reads TGTGCCAGCAGTCCTCTCGCCTCGGGGTCCTACGAGCAGTACTTC.

This clone has more than one count but fewer than ten. Here the CDR3 DNA reads TGTGCCAGCAGCTTCACCGGGCCCGGTACTGGAAACACCATATATTTT. This translates into CASSFTGPGTGNTIYF. This chain connects TRBV7-9 to TRBJ1-3; D call uncertain. The CDR3 is 16 amino acids. V was clipped by 3 bases and J by 2 bases, with 14 bases between them. CDR1 and CDR2 (germline): SEHNR, FQNEAQ (reference sequence).

The chain recombines TRBV7-3 with TRBJ2-6; no clear D gene. The CDR3 runs 12 residues. Trimming shortened V by 10 bases and J by 4 bases, and 8 bases separated the two germline ends. Looked up from germline, CDR1 is SGHTA and CDR2 is FQGTGA. CDR3 in DNA: TGTGCCAACGATTTCGGGGCCAACGTCCTGACTTTC. Protein product: CANDFGANVLTF.

DNA for the CDR3: TGTGCCAGCAGCCAAAACTGGGGGGGTAAGCAGTTCTTC. Translating gives CASSQNWGGKQFF. V is TRBV14 and J is TRBJ2-1, with 7 positions matching TRBD2. The CDR3 is 13 amino acids. The V gene's germline CDR1 is SGHDN and CDR2 FVKESK. The V and J ends lost 2 bases and 11 bases, in that order; junction bases with no gene match: 6.

V gene TRBV5-1 combines with J gene TRBJ2-5, with D perhaps being TRBD1 or TRBD2 (5 bases each). The CDR3 extends over 15 amino acids. V was pared by 1 base and J by 2 bases, with 12 bases between. Germline values: CDR1 SGHRS, CDR2 YFSETQ. This CDR3 reads CASSLKGWGQETQYF. The CDR3 nucleotides are TGCGCCAGCAGCTTGAAGGGATGGGGGCAAGAGACCCAGTACTTC.

The chain recombines TRBV5-1 with TRBJ2-5, with 10 nucleotides matching TRBD1. Losses at the gene ends were 4 bases for V and 3 bases for J; bases not matched to a gene: 3. The CDR3 spans 14 residues. Per the germline V gene, CDR1 is SGHRS and CDR2 is YFSETQ. CDR3 coding DNA: TGCGCCAGCAGCCCGGGACAGGGGAAAGAGACCCAGTACTTC. Its protein is CASSPGQGKETQYF.

This clone was seen more than once but under ten times. The chain combines TRBV25-1 with TRBJ1-2, with D maybe TRBD1 (5 bases). CDR3 length equals 14 residues. The V and J ends lost 7 bases and 4 bases respectively, with 16 bases between them. Germline V gives CDR1 MGHDK, CDR2 SYGVNS. CDR3 coding DNA: TGTGCCAGCACCACAAGTGGGGGGACCTATGGCTACACCTTC. Translated: CASTTSGGTYGYTF.

The chain uses TRBV19 and TRBJ2-1; D is possibly TRBD1 (6 bases). V was pared by 5 bases and J by 3 bases, with 8 bases between. The germline gives CDR1 LNHDA, CDR2 SQIVND (reference sequence). This CDR3 is built from 13 residues. CDR3 amino acids: CASSGQSYNEQFF. In DNA, the CDR3 is TGTGCCAGTAGTGGACAGAGCTACAATGAGCAGTTCTTC.

The chain employs TRBV7-9 and TRBJ1-4, with a tentative D call TRBD1 (5 bases). Per germline, CDR1 SEHNR and CDR2 FQNEAQ (reference sequence). This CDR3 comprises 13 residues. V was cut by 5 bases and J by 8 bases, with 12 bases left in between. CDR3 in amino acids: CASSPRDREKLFF. DNA of the CDR3: TGTGCCAGCAGCCCCCGGGACCGCGAAAAACTGTTTTTT.

The V call is TRBV18, the J call TRBJ1-3, with D unclear. Germline lookup yields CDR1 KGHSH and CDR2 LQKENI. The CDR3 runs to 17 residues. V was clipped by 2 bases and J by 0 bases, with 14 bases between them. The CDR3 is CASSPARQVGSGNTIYF. CDR3 in DNA: TGTGCCAGCTCACCAGCGCGCCAGGTCGGCTCTGGAAACACCATATATTTT.

This chain uses TRBV5-1 with TRBJ1-2, with a possible D match to TRBD1 (5 bases). V was cut by 5 bases and J by 0 bases, with 11 bases left in between. CDR1 SGHRS and CDR2 YFSETQ come from the germline V gene. This CDR3 has 14 amino acids. In DNA form, the CDR3 reads TGCGCCAGCAGTCAAGGGACCTCTAACTATGGCTACACCTTC. Protein: CASSQGTSNYGYTF.

The chain joins TRBV6-6 to TRBJ2-1, with D hard to call. The CDR3 has 14 amino acids. The germline V gene encodes CDR1 MNHNY and CDR2 SVGAGI (reference sequence). The germline V and J ends were trimmed by 10 bases and 7 bases, with 20 bases remaining between them. The CDR3 is CATKVPRVSNEQFF. The CDR3 DNA is TGTGCCACTAAGGTACCCCGCGTATCGAATGAGCAGTTCTTC.

This chain connects TRBV7-2 to TRBJ2-3; D ambiguous. V dropped 5 bases and J dropped 2 bases, with 17 bases sitting between them. CDR1 and CDR2 (germline): SGHTA, FQGNSA. The CDR3 loop spans 16 amino acids. CDR3 residues: CASSPHSPRDTDTQYF. CDR3 nucleotide sequence: TGTGCCAGCAGCCCCCACTCCCCTAGGGACACAGATACGCAGTATTTT.